This TCR beta chain was obtained from a study of blood T cell repertoires in COVID-19. At the level of the study: Samples taken during acute and convalescent COVID-19 were collected in the United States, Italy and Spain. PBMCs, B-cell-depleted T cells, or T cells were the source of the cDNA or gDNA that made up the material.

Germline V gives CDR1 SEHNR, CDR2 FQNEAQ (reference sequence). CDR3 length equals 13 residues. The V gene end was trimmed by 10 bases and the J gene end by 8 bases; junction bases not matched to a gene: 10. Original handling: By means of reference gene primer amplification, nucleated cell counts were estimated. Method: immunoSEQ multiplex PCR; TCRdb's copy keeps in-frame clones and lacks some. V and J calls and clone size follow that table, whereas D and trimming were derived from the DNA. The data show roughly 250,000 clones, about 89% seen once. Specimen: peripheral blood. V usage is TRBV7-9 and J usage is TRBJ1-3, with 8 nucleotides matching TRBD1. This receptor was taken from a man aged 40-49 years who had recovered from COVID-19. The CDR3 sequence: CATLGRGQDTIYF. Written as DNA, the CDR3 is TGTGCCACCCTCGGTAGGGGACAGGACACCATATATTTT. The whole variable domain, remainder taken from reference TRBV7-9 and TRBJ1-3, is DTGVSQNPRHKITKRGQNVTFRCDPISEHNRLYWYRQTLGQGPEFLTYFQNEAQLEKSRLLSDRFSAERPKGSFSTLEIQRTEQGDSAMYLCATLGRGQDTIYFGEGSWLTVV.